This is a list of T cell receptor beta chains from one sample in a study of blood T cell repertoires in COVID-19. Sequencing used immunoSEQ multiplex PCR; TCRdb keeps in-frame clones, though not all of them. This repertoire shows some 200,000 clones, approximately 87% found once; its top ten account for approximately 12%. Sequenced: peripheral blood. All receptors derive from a woman in her 70s with COVID-19, enrolled during active disease. The CDR3 runs from the conserved cysteine through the conserved F or W. A D gene is named only where the DNA matches it firmly. For some rows the clone size is stated as once, few or many, or as a class when expanded; others skip it.

v_call	d_call	j_call	clone_size	cdr3_aa	cdr3_nt
TRBV5-4	NA	TRBJ1-2	NA	CASSLTGFYGYTF	TGTGCCAGCAGCTTGACAGGGTTCTATGGCTACACCTTC
TRBV3-1/TRBV3-2	NA	TRBJ2-1	NA	CASSQDLRSSYNEQFF	TGTGCCAGCAGCCAAGATCTACGGAGCTCCTACAATGAGCAGTTCTTC
TRBV27	NA	TRBJ2-1	once	CASSAAASYNEQFF	TGTGCCAGCTCTGCGGCCGCGTCCTACAATGAGCAGTTCTTC
TRBV2	TRBD2	TRBJ2-5	NA	CASRVAGETQYF	TGTGCCAGCAGGGTAGCGGGAGAGACCCAGTACTTC
TRBV27	TRBD1	TRBJ1-2	NA	CASRRQKGTGYGYTF	TGTGCCAGCAGACGTCAGAAGGGGACAGGGTATGGCTACACCTTC
TRBV28	NA	TRBJ1-5	once	CASTQPTGPNQPQHF	TGTGCCAGCACCCAACCAACAGGGCCGAATCAGCCCCAGCATTTT
TRBV11-2	TRBD2	TRBJ2-1	NA	CASSSQRRTSGRSNEQFF	TGTGCCAGCAGCTCACAGCGGCGGACTAGCGGGAGATCCAATGAGCAGTTCTTC
TRBV5-1	TRBD1	TRBJ2-3	NA	CASTRGTGGDTQYF	TGCGCCAGCACCCGGGGTACAGGGGGAGATACGCAGTATTTT
TRBV5-1	TRBD2	TRBJ2-1	NA	CASSSPRGGYNEQFF	TGCGCCAGCAGCTCGCCCCGGGGGGGGTACAATGAGCAGTTCTTC
TRBV18	NA	TRBJ1-1	NA	CASSPPRPVEAFF	TGTGCCAGCTCACCACCGAGGCCGGTTGAAGCTTTCTTT
TRBV30	NA	TRBJ1-5	few	CAWSSTHNQPQHF	TGTGCCTGGAGTTCGACACACAATCAGCCCCAGCATTTT
TRBV3-1/TRBV3-2	NA	TRBJ1-5	once	CASSQSPDQPQHF	TGTGCCAGCAGCCAATCTCCCGATCAGCCCCAGCATTTT
TRBV12-5	TRBD2	TRBJ2-1	NA	CASGYTSGNSYNEQFF	TGTGCTAGTGGCTACACTAGCGGGAACTCCTACAATGAGCAGTTCTTC
TRBV21-1	NA	TRBJ1-4	NA	CASSGAGANEKLFF	TGTGCCAGCAGCGGGGCAGGGGCTAATGAAAAACTGTTTTTT
TRBV28	TRBD1	TRBJ2-1	few	CASRVDRGVYNEQFF	TGTGCCAGCCGGGTCGACAGGGGGGTTTACAATGAGCAGTTCTTC
TRBV27	NA	TRBJ2-7	NA	CASSFNRAYEQYF	TGTGCCAGCAGTTTTAACAGGGCCTACGAGCAGTACTTC
TRBV7-2	TRBD1	TRBJ2-3	NA	CASSHSQGAYTDTQYF	TGTGCCAGCAGCCATTCACAGGGGGCCTACACAGATACGCAGTATTTT
TRBV5-5	TRBD1	TRBJ1-4	NA	CASRAAAGGPGEKLFF	TGTGCCAGCAGAGCGGCCGCAGGGGGGCCGGGAGAAAAACTGTTTTTT
TRBV29-1	NA	TRBJ1-4	NA	CSVSGGNEKLFF	TGCAGCGTCTCGGGAGGTAATGAAAAACTGTTTTTT
TRBV27	NA	TRBJ1-1	NA	CASSSGGGDNTEAFF	TGTGCCAGCAGTTCGGGTGGCGGGGACAACACTGAAGCTTTCTTT
TRBV9	NA	TRBJ2-4	NA	CASSVVGGDIQYF	TGTGCCAGCAGCGTAGTTGGAGGGGACATTCAGTACTTC
TRBV4-1	TRBD1	TRBJ1-2	NA	CASSQAQGAPFTF	TGCGCCAGCAGCCAAGCACAGGGGGCACCCTTCACCTTC
TRBV14	NA	TRBJ1-4	NA	CASSQSADSVEKLFF	TGTGCCAGCAGCCAATCGGCTGACAGTGTTGAAAAACTGTTTTTT
TRBV6-6	NA	TRBJ1-2	few	CASTDTYGYTF	TGTGCCAGCACAGACACCTATGGCTACACCTTC
TRBV30	NA	TRBJ2-7	NA	CAWRGGRSAYEQYF	TGTGCCTGGAGGGGAGGCCGTTCAGCCTACGAGCAGTACTTC
TRBV24-1	NA	TRBJ2-5	NA	CATSEAKGTQVETQYF	TGTGCCACCAGTGAGGCGAAAGGGACTCAAGTGGAGACCCAGTACTTC
TRBV30	NA	TRBJ1-3	NA	CAWSVHSSLTGNTIYF	TGTGCCTGGAGTGTACATAGCTCACTGACGGGAAACACCATATATTTT
TRBV6-4	NA	TRBJ2-1	many	CASSELAKDDEQFF	TGTGCCAGCAGTGAGCTAGCAAAGGACGATGAGCAGTTCTTC